This paragraph reports one TCR beta chain. Its cognate antigen is unknown. The data stem from a study of CD8 T cells in ankylosing spondylitis. Study-wide findings and caveats: Those disease-linked clones were CD8+; they were also relatively rare in peripheral blood. Reportedly, significant enrichment of disease-linked clones occurred in matched ankylosing spondylitis synovial fluid. Ankylosing spondylitis blood seemed to carry a telltale TCR beta motif made of about 8 highly homologous variants.

Libraries of TCR beta came from quantitative 5'-RACE with molecular barcodes. TCRdb ran MiXCR on the 5' RACE reads and lists one entry per CDR3 protein. Of 650,000 to 800,000 distinct CDR3 sequences detected, roughly 19% appear once; the ten largest clones hold under 20%. Sequenced: blood, either unsorted or a sorted T cell fraction (not recorded which). This receptor was obtained from a male donor with ankylosing spondylitis.

CDR3: CASSYRSSYNEQFF. CDR3 DNA: TGTGCCAGCAGTTACCGAAGCTCCTACAATGAGCAGTTCTTC. The rearrangement uses TRBV6-2 or TRBV6-3 and TRBJ2-1; D remains unclear. The CDR3 consists of 14 residues. V was shortened by 2 bases and J by 0 bases, with 5 bases between the two germline ends. In germline, CDR1 is MNHEY, CDR2 SVGEGT.